This is a list of T cell receptor beta chains from one sample in a study of PD-1 blockade in mismatch repair-deficient tumors. Profiling relied on immunoSEQ multiplex PCR, and the TCRdb table lists in-frame clones only, not all of them. In the table there are 50,000 to 75,000 clones, more than 70% of which are singletons. The sequencing used peripheral blood, collected 52 weeks after starting pembrolizumab. These receptors were taken from an adult with mismatch repair-deficient cancer. Both conserved end residues are part of each CDR3. D genes are given only for firm matches. Clone sizes are given selectively: once, few, many, or a class where the clone is expanded.

j_call: TRBJ1-5; v_call: TRBV19; clone_size: NA; d_call: NA; cdr3_aa: CASSTGGGELNQPQHF; cdr3_nt: TGTGCCAGTAGTACGGGAGGGGGTGAGCTTAATCAGCCCCAGCATTTT
j_call: TRBJ2-7; v_call: TRBV6-1; clone_size: NA; d_call: TRBD1; cdr3_aa: CASSAPWDRAGEQYF; cdr3_nt: TGTGCCAGCAGTGCCCCTTGGGACAGGGCGGGAGAGCAGTACTTC
j_call: TRBJ2-7; v_call: TRBV29-1; clone_size: NA; d_call: TRBD2; cdr3_aa: CSVLTSGVSYEQYF; cdr3_nt: TGCAGCGTTCTGACTAGCGGAGTATCCTACGAGCAGTACTTC
j_call: TRBJ1-1; v_call: TRBV5-6; clone_size: NA; d_call: NA; cdr3_aa: CASSLWGRRGVAPEAFF; cdr3_nt: TGTGCCAGCAGCTTGTGGGGACGGCGCGGGGTAGCACCCGAAGCTTTCTTT
j_call: TRBJ1-2; v_call: TRBV27; clone_size: once; d_call: NA; cdr3_aa: CASRRTGTDGRDYTF; cdr3_nt: TGTGCCAGCAGAAGAACCGGGACGGACGGTCGAGACTACACCTTC
j_call: TRBJ2-7; v_call: TRBV11-3; clone_size: NA; d_call: NA; cdr3_aa: CASSLGVALEQYF; cdr3_nt: TGTGCCAGCAGCTTAGGAGTGGCTCTCGAGCAGTACTTC
j_call: TRBJ1-1; v_call: TRBV29-1; clone_size: NA; d_call: NA; cdr3_aa: CSARVDSMNTEAFF; cdr3_nt: TGCAGCGCCAGGGTGGACAGCATGAACACTGAAGCTTTCTTT
j_call: TRBJ2-7; v_call: TRBV7-2; clone_size: NA; d_call: NA; cdr3_aa: CASSLVGGAAYEQYF; cdr3_nt: TGTGCCAGCAGCTTAGTGGGGGGGGCCGCCTACGAGCAGTACTTC
j_call: TRBJ2-2; v_call: TRBV2; clone_size: once; d_call: TRBD1; cdr3_aa: CASSDRGRTGELFF; cdr3_nt: TGTGCCAGCAGCGACAGGGGGCGCACCGGGGAGCTGTTTTTT
j_call: TRBJ1-4; v_call: TRBV5-1; clone_size: NA; d_call: NA; cdr3_aa: CASRWSAAEKLFF; cdr3_nt: TGCGCCAGCCGGTGGTCGGCCGCTGAAAAACTGTTTTTT
j_call: TRBJ2-7; v_call: TRBV4-3; clone_size: NA; d_call: TRBD1; cdr3_aa: CASSQEVETGVHEQYF; cdr3_nt: TGCGCCAGCAGCCAAGAAGTGGAGACAGGGGTCCACGAGCAGTACTTC
j_call: TRBJ2-1; v_call: TRBV15; clone_size: NA; d_call: NA; cdr3_aa: CATSRDRRVEQFF; cdr3_nt: TGTGCCACCAGCAGAGACCGTCGGGTAGAGCAGTTCTTC
j_call: TRBJ2-2; v_call: TRBV5-6; clone_size: NA; d_call: TRBD1; cdr3_aa: CASSLDRDRRTGELFF; cdr3_nt: TGTGCCAGCAGCTTGGACCGGGACAGGAGGACCGGGGAGCTGTTTTTT
j_call: TRBJ2-1; v_call: TRBV5-1; clone_size: NA; d_call: NA; cdr3_aa: CASSLTDYNEQFF; cdr3_nt: TGCGCCAGCAGCTTGACAGACTACAATGAGCAGTTCTTC
j_call: TRBJ2-7; v_call: TRBV11-1; clone_size: NA; d_call: NA; cdr3_aa: CASSFVTGLSSYEQYF; cdr3_nt: TGTGCCAGCAGCTTTGTCACAGGGTTGAGCTCCTACGAGCAGTACTTC
j_call: TRBJ2-3; v_call: TRBV5-1; clone_size: NA; d_call: NA; cdr3_aa: CASSLSGASTDTQYF; cdr3_nt: TGCGCCAGCAGCTTATCGGGGGCGAGCACAGATACGCAGTATTTT
j_call: TRBJ2-6; v_call: TRBV19; clone_size: once; d_call: NA; cdr3_aa: CASTSGPLSGANVLTF; cdr3_nt: TGTGCCAGTACCTCAGGGCCTCTCTCTGGGGCCAACGTCCTGACTTTC
j_call: TRBJ1-1; v_call: TRBV6-5; clone_size: NA; d_call: NA; cdr3_aa: CASSRLQGFGEAFF; cdr3_nt: TGTGCCAGCAGTCGCCTACAGGGATTCGGTGAAGCTTTCTTT
j_call: TRBJ2-1; v_call: TRBV27; clone_size: once; d_call: TRBD2; cdr3_aa: CASSFGTSVNEQFF; cdr3_nt: TGTGCCAGCAGTTTCGGGACTAGTGTCAATGAGCAGTTCTTC
j_call: TRBJ2-3; v_call: TRBV15; clone_size: NA; d_call: NA; cdr3_aa: CATSRDEGGPTDTQYF; cdr3_nt: TGTGCCACCAGCAGAGATGAGGGGGGCCCCACAGATACGCAGTATTTT
j_call: TRBJ2-5; v_call: TRBV7-6; clone_size: NA; d_call: TRBD1; cdr3_aa: CASSLVGQGKETQYF; cdr3_nt: TGTGCCAGCAGCTTAGTAGGACAGGGGAAGGAGACCCAGTACTTC
j_call: TRBJ2-5; v_call: TRBV28; clone_size: NA; d_call: NA; cdr3_aa: CASQADYTGNVETQYF; cdr3_nt: TGTGCCAGCCAAGCGGACTATACAGGGAATGTCGAGACCCAGTACTTC
j_call: TRBJ2-1; v_call: TRBV19; clone_size: NA; d_call: NA; cdr3_aa: CASKSGLYNEQFF; cdr3_nt: TGTGCCAGTAAGTCGGGTTTGTACAATGAGCAGTTCTTC
j_call: TRBJ1-1; v_call: TRBV28; clone_size: once; d_call: TRBD1; cdr3_aa: CASSLRGQDTEAFF; cdr3_nt: TGTGCCAGCAGTTTGAGGGGACAGGACACTGAAGCTTTCTTT
j_call: TRBJ2-3; v_call: TRBV4-3; clone_size: NA; d_call: TRBD2; cdr3_aa: CASSQGAAGGLTDTQYF; cdr3_nt: TGCGCCAGCAGCCAAGGAGCAGCGGGAGGTCTCACAGATACGCAGTATTTT
j_call: TRBJ2-5; v_call: TRBV5-1; clone_size: NA; d_call: TRBD1; cdr3_aa: CASSLGTGRLGETQYF; cdr3_nt: TGCGCCAGCAGCTTGGGGACAGGGAGGTTGGGAGAGACCCAGTACTTC
j_call: TRBJ2-1; v_call: TRBV9; clone_size: NA; d_call: TRBD2; cdr3_aa: CASSVGVSGSDEQFF; cdr3_nt: TGTGCCAGCAGCGTAGGCGTTAGCGGGAGTGATGAGCAGTTCTTC
j_call: TRBJ1-5; v_call: TRBV10-3; clone_size: once; d_call: NA; cdr3_aa: CAISAGQGNQPQHF; cdr3_nt: TGTGCCATCAGTGCAGGTCAGGGAAATCAGCCCCAGCATTTT
j_call: TRBJ2-1; v_call: TRBV7-9; clone_size: NA; d_call: TRBD2; cdr3_aa: CASSSSREREGEQFF; cdr3_nt: TGTGCCAGCAGCTCTAGCCGGGAAAGGGAGGGTGAGCAGTTCTTC
j_call: TRBJ2-7; v_call: TRBV28; clone_size: NA; d_call: TRBD1; cdr3_aa: CASSLQPGQGSYEQYF; cdr3_nt: TGTGCCAGCAGTTTACAACCGGGACAGGGCTCCTACGAGCAGTACTTC
j_call: TRBJ1-1; v_call: TRBV29-1; clone_size: NA; d_call: NA; cdr3_aa: CSVDSDRNTEAFF; cdr3_nt: TGCAGCGTTGACTCCGACAGGAACACTGAAGCTTTCTTT
j_call: TRBJ2-3; v_call: TRBV14; clone_size: NA; d_call: TRBD2; cdr3_aa: CASSIITSGRETDTQYF; cdr3_nt: TGTGCCAGCAGCATCATAACTAGCGGGAGGGAAACAGATACGCAGTATTTT
j_call: TRBJ1-2; v_call: TRBV30; clone_size: NA; d_call: NA; cdr3_aa: CAWSVRGGTGYTF; cdr3_nt: TGTGCCTGGAGTGTACGGGGAGGGACCGGCTACACCTTC
j_call: TRBJ2-5; v_call: TRBV13; clone_size: NA; d_call: NA; cdr3_aa: CASSLRYQETQYF; cdr3_nt: TGTGCCAGCAGCTTACGGTACCAAGAGACCCAGTACTTC
j_call: TRBJ2-7; v_call: TRBV29-1; clone_size: NA; d_call: TRBD1; cdr3_aa: CSVEDKDRAFEQYF; cdr3_nt: TGCAGCGTTGAAGATAAGGACAGGGCTTTCGAGCAGTACTTC
j_call: TRBJ2-3; v_call: TRBV19; clone_size: NA; d_call: NA; cdr3_aa: CASSMRGYSTDTQYF; cdr3_nt: TGTGCCAGTAGTATGAGGGGGTACAGCACAGATACGCAGTATTTT
j_call: TRBJ2-7; v_call: TRBV2; clone_size: NA; d_call: NA; cdr3_aa: CASSEITRDLRSYEQYF; cdr3_nt: TGTGCCAGCAGCGAAATTACCCGGGACTTACGCTCCTACGAGCAGTACTTC
j_call: TRBJ2-4; v_call: TRBV5-1; clone_size: NA; d_call: NA; cdr3_aa: CASSLEGIAKNIQYF; cdr3_nt: TGCGCCAGCAGCTTGGAGGGTATAGCCAAAAACATTCAGTACTTC
j_call: TRBJ2-7; v_call: TRBV5-6; clone_size: NA; d_call: TRBD1; cdr3_aa: CASSSGTGIYEQYF; cdr3_nt: TGTGCCAGCAGCTCCGGGACAGGGATCTACGAGCAGTACTTC
j_call: TRBJ2-7; v_call: TRBV6-5; clone_size: NA; d_call: NA; cdr3_aa: CASSSRQDTKEEQYF; cdr3_nt: TGTGCCAGCAGTTCTCGGCAGGATACTAAGGAAGAGCAGTACTTC
j_call: TRBJ2-7; v_call: TRBV19; clone_size: NA; d_call: TRBD1; cdr3_aa: CASSIRDSNYYEQYF; cdr3_nt: TGTGCCAGTAGTATACGGGACAGTAACTACTACGAGCAGTACTTC
j_call: TRBJ2-3; v_call: TRBV15; clone_size: NA; d_call: NA; cdr3_aa: CATSRVTADTQYF; cdr3_nt: TGTGCCACCAGCAGGGTTACGGCAGATACGCAGTATTTT
j_call: TRBJ2-7; v_call: TRBV28; clone_size: NA; d_call: NA; cdr3_aa: CASSFGSSYEQYF; cdr3_nt: TGTGCCAGCAGTTTTGGCAGCTCCTACGAGCAGTACTTC
j_call: TRBJ2-1; v_call: TRBV6-1; clone_size: NA; d_call: TRBD2; cdr3_aa: CASRTSGRLNEQFF; cdr3_nt: TGTGCCAGCAGAACTAGCGGGAGACTGAATGAGCAGTTCTTC
j_call: TRBJ2-5; v_call: TRBV5-4; clone_size: NA; d_call: NA; cdr3_aa: CATHRRVEETQYF; cdr3_nt: TGTGCCACCCACAGGAGGGTGGAGGAGACCCAGTACTTC
j_call: TRBJ2-7; v_call: TRBV10-3; clone_size: NA; d_call: NA; cdr3_aa: CAISDTGSSYEQYF; cdr3_nt: TGTGCCATCAGTGACACGGGGAGCTCCTACGAGCAGTACTTC
j_call: TRBJ2-2; v_call: TRBV7-2; clone_size: NA; d_call: TRBD1; cdr3_aa: CASSVPGQGSNTGELFF; cdr3_nt: TGTGCCAGCAGCGTGCCGGGACAGGGGTCGAACACCGGGGAGCTGTTTTTT
j_call: TRBJ2-5; v_call: TRBV7-9; clone_size: once; d_call: TRBD2; cdr3_aa: CASSLAKSGRRETQYF; cdr3_nt: TGTGCCAGCAGCTTAGCGAAAAGCGGGAGAAGGGAGACCCAGTACTTC
j_call: TRBJ2-7; v_call: TRBV11-2; clone_size: NA; d_call: TRBD1; cdr3_aa: CASGPSGQEPYEQYF; cdr3_nt: TGTGCCAGCGGCCCCTCCGGACAGGAGCCCTACGAGCAGTACTTC
j_call: TRBJ1-1; v_call: TRBV10-3; clone_size: NA; d_call: NA; cdr3_aa: CAIGGGLMNTEAFF; cdr3_nt: TGTGCCATCGGGGGGGGGCTCATGAACACTGAAGCTTTCTTT
j_call: TRBJ2-1; v_call: TRBV7-6; clone_size: NA; d_call: TRBD2; cdr3_aa: CASSLVESGGIINNNEQFF; cdr3_nt: TGTGCCAGCAGCTTAGTGGAGTCGGGGGGTATAATTAATAACAATGAGCAGTTCTTC
j_call: TRBJ2-3; v_call: TRBV19; clone_size: NA; d_call: NA; cdr3_aa: CASSTGSGTQYF; cdr3_nt: TGTGCCAGTAGTACCGGATCGGGAACGCAGTATTTT
j_call: TRBJ2-7; v_call: TRBV5-1; clone_size: NA; d_call: TRBD1; cdr3_aa: CASSQRQGYYEQYF; cdr3_nt: TGCGCCAGCAGCCAACGACAGGGTTACTACGAGCAGTACTTC
j_call: TRBJ1-4; v_call: TRBV5-4; clone_size: NA; d_call: NA; cdr3_aa: CASSSTGRGTNEKLFF; cdr3_nt: TGTGCCAGCAGCTCGACAGGCAGAGGGACTAATGAAAAACTGTTTTTT
j_call: TRBJ2-1; v_call: TRBV11-1; clone_size: few; d_call: TRBD2; cdr3_aa: CASSLRASGRVEQFF; cdr3_nt: TGTGCCAGCAGCTTAAGGGCTAGCGGGAGGGTTGAGCAGTTCTTC
j_call: TRBJ2-5; v_call: TRBV4-1; clone_size: NA; d_call: TRBD2; cdr3_aa: CASSQGLAEQETQYF; cdr3_nt: TGCGCCAGCAGCCAGGGACTAGCGGAACAAGAGACCCAGTACTTC
j_call: TRBJ2-7; v_call: TRBV6-5; clone_size: once; d_call: NA; cdr3_aa: CASSYWQGASYEQYF; cdr3_nt: TGTGCCAGCAGTTATTGGCAGGGTGCGTCCTACGAGCAGTACTTC
j_call: TRBJ1-5; v_call: TRBV5-8; clone_size: NA; d_call: NA; cdr3_aa: CASSSYLTQGPRQPQHF; cdr3_nt: TGTGCCAGCAGCTCCTACCTCACACAGGGCCCTCGGCAGCCCCAGCATTTT
j_call: TRBJ2-7; v_call: TRBV19; clone_size: few; d_call: TRBD1; cdr3_aa: CASSIDRGQGAYEQYF; cdr3_nt: TGTGCCAGTAGTATAGATCGTGGACAGGGGGCGTACGAGCAGTACTTC